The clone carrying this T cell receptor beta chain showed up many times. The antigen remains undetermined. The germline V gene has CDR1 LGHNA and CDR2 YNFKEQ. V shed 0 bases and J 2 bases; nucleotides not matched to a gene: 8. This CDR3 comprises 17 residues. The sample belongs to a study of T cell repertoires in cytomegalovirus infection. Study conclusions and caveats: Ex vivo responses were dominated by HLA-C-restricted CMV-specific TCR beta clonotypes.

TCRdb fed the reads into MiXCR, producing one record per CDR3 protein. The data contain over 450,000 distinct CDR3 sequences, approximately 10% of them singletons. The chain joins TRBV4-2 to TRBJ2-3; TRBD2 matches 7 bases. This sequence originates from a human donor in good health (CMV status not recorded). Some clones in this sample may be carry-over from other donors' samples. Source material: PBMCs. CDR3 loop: CASSQDPSGSPTDTQYF. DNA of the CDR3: TGTGCCAGCAGCCAAGATCCTAGCGGATCTCCCACAGATACGCAGTATTTT.